The subject of this entry is one T cell receptor beta chain. TCRdb analysed the 5' RACE reads with MiXCR anew, one entry per CDR3 protein. The sample includes 250,000 to 350,000 distinct CDR3 sequences, roughly 20% of them seen just once. The data stem from a study of CD8 T cells in ankylosing spondylitis. Sequencing was performed on blood, either unsorted or a sorted T cell fraction (not recorded which). This receptor was identified in a male donor with ankylosing spondylitis or in good health (not recorded which).

CDR3 protein: CASSPRGIRNQPQHF. CDR3 DNA: TGTGCCAGCAGCCCCCGGGGGATCCGCAATCAGCCCCAGCATTTT. The V call is TRBV4-2, the J call TRBJ1-5; tentatively, D is TRBD1 (5 bases). Trimming cost V 4 bases and J 2 bases, with 12 bases left between them. There are 15 residues in the CDR3. Germline values: CDR1 LGHNA, CDR2 YNFKEQ.